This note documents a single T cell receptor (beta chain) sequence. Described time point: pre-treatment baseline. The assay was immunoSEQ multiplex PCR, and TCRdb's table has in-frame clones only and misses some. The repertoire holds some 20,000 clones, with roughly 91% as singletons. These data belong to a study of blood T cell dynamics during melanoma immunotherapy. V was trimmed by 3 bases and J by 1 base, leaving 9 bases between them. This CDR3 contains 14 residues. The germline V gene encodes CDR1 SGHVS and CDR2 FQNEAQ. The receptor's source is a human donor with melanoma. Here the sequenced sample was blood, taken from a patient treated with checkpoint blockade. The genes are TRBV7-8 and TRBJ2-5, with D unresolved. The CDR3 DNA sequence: TGTGCCAGCAGCTTGAGGCGGACCCAAGAGACCCAGTACTTC. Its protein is CASSLRRTQETQYF.